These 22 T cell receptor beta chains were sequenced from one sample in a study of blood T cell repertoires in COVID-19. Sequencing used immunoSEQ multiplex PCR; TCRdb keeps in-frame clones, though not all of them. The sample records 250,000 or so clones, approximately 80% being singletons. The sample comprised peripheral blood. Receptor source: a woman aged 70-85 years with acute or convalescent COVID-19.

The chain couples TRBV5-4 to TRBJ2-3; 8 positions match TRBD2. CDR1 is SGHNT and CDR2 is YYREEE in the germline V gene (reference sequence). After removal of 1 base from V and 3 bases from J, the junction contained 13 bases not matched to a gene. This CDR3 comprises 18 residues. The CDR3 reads CASSLFSGGRSTTDTQYF. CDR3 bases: TGTGCCAGCAGCTTGTTCAGCGGGGGCCGGTCGACAACAGATACGCAGTATTTT.

The CDR3 loop reads CARGSGTANSPLHF. Here the CDR3 DNA reads TGTGCCAGGGGATCCGGGACAGCTAATTCACCCCTCCACTTT. V usage is TRBV2 and J usage is TRBJ1-6; 7 bases line up with TRBD1. This CDR3 is built from 14 residues. Trimming at V came to 9 bases and at J to 6 bases, leaving 8 bases not matched to a gene. Germline lookup yields CDR1 SNHLY and CDR2 FYNNEI.

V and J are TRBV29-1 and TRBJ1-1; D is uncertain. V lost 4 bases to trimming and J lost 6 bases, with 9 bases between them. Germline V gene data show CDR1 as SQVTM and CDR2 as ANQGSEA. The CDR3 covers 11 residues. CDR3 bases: TGCAGCGTTGGGGTCGGGGCTGAAGCTTTCTTT. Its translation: CSVGVGAEAFF. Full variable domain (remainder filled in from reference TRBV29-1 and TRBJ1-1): SAVISQKPSRDICQRGTSLTIQCQVDSQVTMMFWYRQQPGQSLTLIATANQGSEATYESGFVIDKFPISRPNLTFSTLTVSNMSPEDSSIYLCSVGVGAEAFFGQGTRLTVV.

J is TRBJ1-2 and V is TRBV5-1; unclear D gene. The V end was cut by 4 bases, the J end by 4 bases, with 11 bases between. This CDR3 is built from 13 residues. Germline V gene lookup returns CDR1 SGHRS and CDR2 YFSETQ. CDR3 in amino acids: CASSTDRSYGYTF. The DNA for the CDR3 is TGCGCCAGCAGCACAGACCGCTCCTATGGCTACACCTTC. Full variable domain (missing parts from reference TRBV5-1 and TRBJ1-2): KAGVTQTPRYLIKTRGQQVTLSCSPISGHRSVSWYQQTPGQGLQFLFEYFSETQRNKGNFPGRFSGRQFSNSRSEMNVSTLELGDSALYLCASSTDRSYGYTFGSGTRLTVV.

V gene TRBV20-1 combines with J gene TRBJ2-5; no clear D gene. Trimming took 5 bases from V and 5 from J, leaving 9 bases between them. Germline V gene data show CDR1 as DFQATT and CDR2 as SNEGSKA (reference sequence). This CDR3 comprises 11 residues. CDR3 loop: CSAPLRETQYF. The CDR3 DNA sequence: TGCAGTGCTCCCTTGAGGGAGACCCAGTACTTC.

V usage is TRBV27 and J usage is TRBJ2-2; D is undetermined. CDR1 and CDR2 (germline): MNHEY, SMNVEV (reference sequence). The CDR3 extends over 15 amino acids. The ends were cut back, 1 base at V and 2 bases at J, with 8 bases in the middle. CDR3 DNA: TGTGCCAGCAGTTTATGGCCAGAAAACACCGGGGAGCTGTTTTTT. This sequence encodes CASSLWPENTGELFF.

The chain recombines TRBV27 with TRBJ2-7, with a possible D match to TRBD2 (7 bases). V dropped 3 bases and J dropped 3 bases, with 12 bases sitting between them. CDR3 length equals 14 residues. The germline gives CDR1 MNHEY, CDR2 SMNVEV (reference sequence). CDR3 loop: CASSFAGAIYEQYF. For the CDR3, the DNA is TGTGCCAGCAGTTTCGCGGGGGCCATCTACGAGCAGTACTTC.

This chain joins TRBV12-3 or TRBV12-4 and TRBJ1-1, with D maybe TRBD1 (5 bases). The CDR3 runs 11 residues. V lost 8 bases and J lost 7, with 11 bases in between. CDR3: CASRMGHEAFF. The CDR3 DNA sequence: TGTGCCAGCCGAATGGGGCATGAAGCTTTCTTT.

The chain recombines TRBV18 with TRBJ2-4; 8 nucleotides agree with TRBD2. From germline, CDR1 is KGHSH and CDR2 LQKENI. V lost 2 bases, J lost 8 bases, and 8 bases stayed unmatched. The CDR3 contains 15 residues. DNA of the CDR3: TGTGCCAGCTCACCAGGTTCGGGGGGGCCTTACATTCAGTACTTC. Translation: CASSPGSGGPYIQYF.

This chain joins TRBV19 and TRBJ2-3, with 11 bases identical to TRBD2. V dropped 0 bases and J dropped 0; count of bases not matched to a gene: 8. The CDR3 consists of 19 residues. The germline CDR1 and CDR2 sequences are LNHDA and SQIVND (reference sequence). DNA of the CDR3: TGTGCCAGTAGTATAGAAACTAGCGGGGGAACTTCTAGCACAGATACGCAGTATTTT. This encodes CASSIETSGGTSSTDTQYF.

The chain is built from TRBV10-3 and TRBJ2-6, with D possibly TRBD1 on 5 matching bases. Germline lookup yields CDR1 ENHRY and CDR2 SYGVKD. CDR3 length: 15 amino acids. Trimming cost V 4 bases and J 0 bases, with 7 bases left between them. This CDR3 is CAISVDSSGANVLTF. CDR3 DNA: TGTGCCATCAGTGTAGACAGCTCTGGGGCCAACGTCCTGACTTTC.

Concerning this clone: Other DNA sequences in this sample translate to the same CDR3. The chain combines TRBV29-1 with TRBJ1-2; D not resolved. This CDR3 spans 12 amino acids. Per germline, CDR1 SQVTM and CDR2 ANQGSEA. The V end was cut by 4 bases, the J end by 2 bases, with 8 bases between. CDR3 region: CSVVAGNYGYTF. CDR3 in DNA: TGCAGCGTTGTCGCGGGGAACTATGGCTACACCTTC.

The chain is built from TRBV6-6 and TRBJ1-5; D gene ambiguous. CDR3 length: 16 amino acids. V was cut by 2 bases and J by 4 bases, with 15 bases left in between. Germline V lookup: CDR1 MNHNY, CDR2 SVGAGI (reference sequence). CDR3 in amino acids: CASSYLERGPNQPQHF. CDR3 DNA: TGTGCCAGCAGTTACCTCGAGCGGGGTCCGAATCAGCCCCAGCATTTT.

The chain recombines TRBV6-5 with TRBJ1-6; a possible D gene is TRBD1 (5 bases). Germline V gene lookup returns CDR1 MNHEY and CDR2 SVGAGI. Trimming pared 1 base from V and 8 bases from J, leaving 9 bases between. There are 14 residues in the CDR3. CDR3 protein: CASSYWGGDSPLHF. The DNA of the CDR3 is TGTGCCAGCAGTTACTGGGGGGGAGATTCACCCCTCCACTTT.

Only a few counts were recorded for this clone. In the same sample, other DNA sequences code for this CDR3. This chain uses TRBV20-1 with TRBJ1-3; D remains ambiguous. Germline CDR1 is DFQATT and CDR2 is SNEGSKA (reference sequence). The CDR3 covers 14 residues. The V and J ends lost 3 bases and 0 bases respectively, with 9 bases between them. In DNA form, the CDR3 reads TGCAGTGCTAGTTTGGAGAGCTCTGGAAACACCATATATTTT. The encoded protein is CSASLESSGNTIYF.

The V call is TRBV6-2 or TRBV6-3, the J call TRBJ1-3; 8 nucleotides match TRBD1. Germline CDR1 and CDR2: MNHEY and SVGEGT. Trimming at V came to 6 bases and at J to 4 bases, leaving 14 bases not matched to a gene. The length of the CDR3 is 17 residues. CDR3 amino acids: CASSRTQGAISGNTIYF. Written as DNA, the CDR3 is TGTGCCAGCAGCCGAACCCAGGGGGCAATTTCGGGAAACACCATATATTTT.

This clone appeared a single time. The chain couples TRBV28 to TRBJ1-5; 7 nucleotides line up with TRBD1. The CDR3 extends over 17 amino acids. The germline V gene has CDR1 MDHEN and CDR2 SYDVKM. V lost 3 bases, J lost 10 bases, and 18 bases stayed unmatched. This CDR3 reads CASSFYKWPTGDGPQHF. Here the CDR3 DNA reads TGTGCCAGCAGTTTCTATAAGTGGCCCACAGGGGACGGACCCCAGCATTTT.

The CDR3 region is CASSLRVRDIITDTQYF. The CDR3 coding sequence is TGTGCCAGCAGCCTACGAGTCCGGGACATAATCACAGATACGCAGTATTTT. The V and J genes are TRBV11-2 and TRBJ2-3; tentatively, D is TRBD1 (6 bases). V lost 5 bases, J lost 2 bases, and 20 bases lay in between. This CDR3 has 17 residues. Germline V CDR1 and CDR2: SGHAT, FQNNGV.

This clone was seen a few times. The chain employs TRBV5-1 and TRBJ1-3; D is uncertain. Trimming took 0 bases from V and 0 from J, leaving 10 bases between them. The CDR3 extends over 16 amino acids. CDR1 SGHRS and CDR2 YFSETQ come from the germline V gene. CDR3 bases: TGCGCCAGCAGCTTGGCCAACAGAAACTCTGGAAACACCATATATTTT. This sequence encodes CASSLANRNSGNTIYF.

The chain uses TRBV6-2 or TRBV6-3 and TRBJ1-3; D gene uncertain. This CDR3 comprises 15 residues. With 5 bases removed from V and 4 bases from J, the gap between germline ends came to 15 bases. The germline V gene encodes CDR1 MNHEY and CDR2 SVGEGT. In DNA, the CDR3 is TGTGCCAGCAGTCCCGTCGGAGGTGGAGGAAACACCATATATTTT. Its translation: CASSPVGGGGNTIYF.

The CDR3 sequence: CASGTVNNYGYTF. The DNA for the CDR3 is TGTGCCAGCGGGACAGTGAATAACTATGGCTACACCTTC. V usage is TRBV6-5 and J usage is TRBJ1-2, with TRBD1 matching 7 bases. The CDR3 is 13 amino acids. Germline CDR1 is MNHEY and CDR2 is SVGAGI. J gave up 1 base and V 8 bases, and 4 bases lay outside the gene matches.

The CDR3 spells CASSPVQDRVFGANYGYTF. The DNA for the CDR3 is TGTGCCAGCTCACCGGTACAAGACAGGGTTTTCGGTGCTAACTATGGCTACACCTTC. This chain links TRBV18 with TRBJ1-2, with 7 bases fitting TRBD1. CDR3 length equals 19 residues. The germline gives CDR1 KGHSH, CDR2 LQKENI. V trimming: 3 bases; J trimming: 0 bases; junction bases outside the gene matches: 16.